Listed below are T cell receptor beta chains from one sample, sequenced in a study of cytomegalovirus exposure and HLA in healthy donors. Measured with immunoSEQ multiplex PCR; TCRdb has only the in-frame clones, and not every one. The sample records 100,000 to 150,000 clones, roughly 79% being singletons. What was sequenced was PBMCs. The receptors derive from a woman aged 40 to 50 in good health and CMV-seronegative. The CDR3 runs from the conserved cysteine through the conserved F or W. Each record gives: V gene, D gene, clone size, J gene, CDR3 protein, CDR3 DNA. A D gene is named only where the DNA matches it firmly. Clone size is stated in some rows and not others, as once, few, many or a class when expanded.

v_gene: TRBV19; d_gene: TRBD2; abundance: once; j_gene: TRBJ2-7; CDR3aa: CASRVTSGNGEQYF; CDR3nt: TGTGCCAGTAGAGTCACTAGCGGGAACGGCGAGCAGTACTTC
v_gene: TRBV2; d_gene: TRBD1; abundance: once; j_gene: TRBJ2-7; CDR3aa: CASSEYRGPTYEQYF; CDR3nt: TGTGCCAGCAGTGAATACAGGGGTCCCACCTACGAGCAGTACTTC
v_gene: TRBV11-2; d_gene: -; abundance: -; j_gene: TRBJ2-4; CDR3aa: CASSLGGQKNIQYF; CDR3nt: TGTGCCAGCAGCTTAGGTGGACAGAAAAACATTCAGTACTTC
v_gene: TRBV5-5; d_gene: TRBD1; abundance: -; j_gene: TRBJ2-6; CDR3aa: CASSIPTGIRANVLTF; CDR3nt: TGTGCCAGCAGCATCCCGACAGGGATCAGGGCCAACGTCCTGACTTTC
v_gene: TRBV5-6; d_gene: -; abundance: -; j_gene: TRBJ2-4; CDR3aa: CASSLAVGPAKNSQYF; CDR3nt: TGTGCCAGCAGCTTGGCGGTGGGGCCCGCCAAAAACAGTCAGTACTTC
v_gene: TRBV7-9; d_gene: -; abundance: -; j_gene: TRBJ2-5; CDR3aa: CASSRDQETQYF; CDR3nt: TGTGCCAGCAGCCGCGACCAAGAGACCCAGTACTTC
v_gene: TRBV5-1; d_gene: -; abundance: -; j_gene: TRBJ2-7; CDR3aa: CASSPPGNSYEQYF; CDR3nt: TGCGCCAGCAGCCCCCCGGGGAACTCCTACGAGCAGTACTTC
v_gene: TRBV6-4; d_gene: -; abundance: -; j_gene: TRBJ1-2; CDR3aa: CASSDSAGYTF; CDR3nt: TGTGCCAGCAGTGACTCAGCTGGCTACACCTTC
v_gene: TRBV29-1; d_gene: -; abundance: -; j_gene: TRBJ2-1; CDR3aa: CSAVQGWEGQGEQFF; CDR3nt: TGCAGCGCCGTACAGGGATGGGAGGGCCAGGGGGAGCAGTTCTTC
v_gene: TRBV5-4; d_gene: TRBD2; abundance: -; j_gene: TRBJ2-7; CDR3aa: CASSLRSPRSSGRGYEQYF; CDR3nt: TGTGCCAGCAGCTTGCGATCTCCCCGCTCTAGCGGGAGGGGGTACGAGCAGTACTTC
v_gene: TRBV9; d_gene: TRBD2; abundance: -; j_gene: TRBJ2-3; CDR3aa: CASSVPSRQTSGGTDTQYF; CDR3nt: TGTGCCAGCAGCGTTCCATCCCGACAAACTAGCGGGGGAACAGATACGCAGTATTTT
v_gene: TRBV4-2; d_gene: TRBD2; abundance: -; j_gene: TRBJ2-7; CDR3aa: CASSQVLAGNYEQYF; CDR3nt: TGTGCCAGCAGCCAAGTACTAGCGGGAAACTACGAGCAGTACTTC
v_gene: TRBV7-2; d_gene: TRBD1; abundance: -; j_gene: TRBJ2-7; CDR3aa: CASSLAGQTYEQYF; CDR3nt: TGTGCCAGCAGCTTAGCGGGACAGACTTACGAGCAGTACTTC
v_gene: TRBV7-2; d_gene: TRBD1; abundance: -; j_gene: TRBJ1-2; CDR3aa: CASSLGQGNKGYTF; CDR3nt: TGTGCCAGCAGCTTAGGACAGGGAAACAAGGGCTACACCTTC
v_gene: TRBV23-1; d_gene: -; abundance: -; j_gene: TRBJ2-6; CDR3aa: CASSPNPGSSGANVLTF; CDR3nt: TGCGCCAGCAGTCCCAACCCGGGTAGCTCTGGGGCCAACGTCCTGACTTTC
v_gene: TRBV6-5; d_gene: TRBD1; abundance: -; j_gene: TRBJ1-3; CDR3aa: CASTPQGKGNTIYF; CDR3nt: TGTGCCAGCACACCACAGGGGAAAGGCAACACCATATATTTT
v_gene: TRBV27; d_gene: -; abundance: -; j_gene: TRBJ2-1; CDR3aa: CASSFGTGQNEQFF; CDR3nt: TGTGCCAGCAGTTTCGGAACAGGGCAAAATGAGCAGTTCTTC
v_gene: TRBV7-3; d_gene: -; abundance: -; j_gene: TRBJ2-1; CDR3aa: CASSLTAGLSSYNEQFF; CDR3nt: TGTGCCAGCAGCTTAACGGCGGGGTTATCGTCCTACAATGAGCAGTTCTTC
v_gene: TRBV18; d_gene: TRBD1; abundance: -; j_gene: TRBJ1-4; CDR3aa: CASSPTGGGGEKLFF; CDR3nt: TGTGCCAGCTCACCTACAGGGGGCGGAGGTGAAAAACTGTTTTTT
v_gene: TRBV2; d_gene: -; abundance: -; j_gene: TRBJ2-2; CDR3aa: CASSEVEGVGELFF; CDR3nt: TGTGCCAGCAGTGAAGTCGAGGGGGTCGGGGAGCTGTTTTTT
v_gene: TRBV7-8; d_gene: -; abundance: -; j_gene: TRBJ1-5; CDR3aa: CASSSMGEGNQPQHF; CDR3nt: TGTGCCAGCAGCTCGATGGGGGAGGGCAATCAGCCCCAGCATTTT
v_gene: TRBV5-4; d_gene: -; abundance: -; j_gene: TRBJ1-2; CDR3aa: CASSLGPTDTYTF; CDR3nt: TGTGCCAGCAGCTTAGGACCAACGGACACCTACACCTTC
v_gene: TRBV4-1; d_gene: -; abundance: -; j_gene: TRBJ2-2; CDR3aa: CASSQEAGELFF; CDR3nt: TGCGCCAGCAGCCAGGAGGCCGGGGAGCTGTTTTTT
v_gene: TRBV28; d_gene: -; abundance: few; j_gene: TRBJ2-7; CDR3aa: CASSGADSEAYEQYF; CDR3nt: TGTGCCAGCAGCGGCGCGGACAGCGAAGCCTACGAGCAGTACTTC
v_gene: TRBV6-1; d_gene: -; abundance: -; j_gene: TRBJ1-5; CDR3aa: CASSETLSNQPQHF; CDR3nt: TGTGCCAGCAGTGAGACTCTAAGCAATCAGCCCCAGCATTTT
v_gene: TRBV5-6; d_gene: TRBD1; abundance: -; j_gene: TRBJ1-3; CDR3aa: CASSWTGSRNTIYF; CDR3nt: TGTGCCAGCAGCTGGACAGGGAGCAGAAACACCATATATTTT
v_gene: TRBV15; d_gene: -; abundance: -; j_gene: TRBJ2-7; CDR3aa: CATSAERGFSYEQYF; CDR3nt: TGTGCCACCAGCGCCGAGAGGGGGTTCTCCTACGAGCAGTACTTC
v_gene: TRBV7-3; d_gene: TRBD1; abundance: -; j_gene: TRBJ1-1; CDR3aa: CASSLIRVRGHGRTFF; CDR3nt: TGTGCCAGCAGCTTAATTCGCGTCAGGGGGCACGGAAGAACTTTCTTT
v_gene: TRBV29-1; d_gene: -; abundance: once; j_gene: TRBJ2-7; CDR3aa: CSVEEGVYEQYF; CDR3nt: TGCAGCGTTGAAGAAGGAGTCTACGAGCAGTACTTC
v_gene: TRBV25-1; d_gene: TRBD2; abundance: -; j_gene: TRBJ2-3; CDR3aa: CASSLGGADTQYF; CDR3nt: TGTGCCAGCAGTCTCGGGGGGGCAGATACGCAGTATTTT
v_gene: TRBV7-9; d_gene: -; abundance: few; j_gene: TRBJ1-2; CDR3aa: CASSLGGNYGYTF; CDR3nt: TGTGCCAGCAGCTTGGGGGGGAACTATGGCTACACCTTC
v_gene: TRBV2; d_gene: -; abundance: -; j_gene: TRBJ1-1; CDR3aa: CASSETRPSTEAFF; CDR3nt: TGTGCCAGCAGTGAAACCAGGCCGAGCACTGAAGCTTTCTTT
v_gene: TRBV7-9; d_gene: -; abundance: few; j_gene: TRBJ2-7; CDR3aa: CASSSRQGGTEQYF; CDR3nt: TGTGCCAGCAGCTCCAGACAGGGCGGGACCGAGCAGTACTTC
v_gene: TRBV27; d_gene: -; abundance: few; j_gene: TRBJ1-4; CDR3aa: CASMVRVATNEKLFF; CDR3nt: TGTGCCAGCATGGTCAGGGTTGCGACTAATGAAAAACTGTTTTTT
v_gene: TRBV27; d_gene: TRBD2; abundance: -; j_gene: TRBJ2-3; CDR3aa: CASSRLAGGRGTDTQYF; CDR3nt: TGTGCCAGCAGCAGACTAGCGGGAGGTCGGGGCACAGATACGCAGTATTTT
v_gene: TRBV27; d_gene: TRBD2; abundance: -; j_gene: TRBJ2-3; CDR3aa: CASSSSGRFGTDTQYF; CDR3nt: TGTGCCAGCAGTAGCAGCGGGAGGTTTGGCACAGATACGCAGTATTTT
v_gene: TRBV28; d_gene: TRBD2; abundance: -; j_gene: TRBJ2-3; CDR3aa: CASSSSQNAGGPTDTQYF; CDR3nt: TGTGCCAGCAGCTCATCCCAAAACGCGGGAGGGCCCACAGATACGCAGTATTTT
v_gene: TRBV11-2; d_gene: TRBD2; abundance: -; j_gene: TRBJ2-7; CDR3aa: CASSLEPGGGYEQYF; CDR3nt: TGTGCCAGCAGCTTAGAGCCGGGAGGGGGATACGAGCAGTACTTC
v_gene: TRBV12-5; d_gene: -; abundance: once; j_gene: TRBJ2-1; CDR3aa: CASGSGEGVSHEQFF; CDR3nt: TGTGCTAGTGGTTCGGGGGAGGGGGTGTCACATGAGCAGTTCTTC
v_gene: TRBV7-3; d_gene: TRBD2; abundance: -; j_gene: TRBJ2-1; CDR3aa: CASSPPSGVSNEQFF; CDR3nt: TGTGCCAGCAGCCCCCCTAGCGGGGTCTCCAATGAGCAGTTCTTC
v_gene: TRBV27; d_gene: TRBD1; abundance: once; j_gene: TRBJ2-1; CDR3aa: CASSLDRIAEQFF; CDR3nt: TGTGCCAGCAGTTTGGACAGGATAGCTGAGCAGTTCTTC
v_gene: TRBV27; d_gene: TRBD2; abundance: -; j_gene: TRBJ2-7; CDR3aa: CASSPPWSSGSIDEQYF; CDR3nt: TGTGCCAGCAGTCCGCCTTGGTCTAGCGGGAGTATCGACGAGCAGTACTTC
v_gene: TRBV13; d_gene: -; abundance: once; j_gene: TRBJ1-3; CDR3aa: CASTLVGSDFRNTIYF; CDR3nt: TGTGCCAGCACCTTAGTAGGGTCGGACTTTCGAAACACCATATATTTT
v_gene: TRBV6-1; d_gene: TRBD2; abundance: -; j_gene: TRBJ2-3; CDR3aa: CASSEVAGVLDTQYF; CDR3nt: TGTGCCAGCAGTGAAGTAGCGGGAGTTTTAGATACGCAGTATTTT
v_gene: TRBV5-1; d_gene: TRBD1; abundance: -; j_gene: TRBJ2-7; CDR3aa: CASSHWTGYEQYF; CDR3nt: TGCGCCAGCAGCCACTGGACAGGTTACGAGCAGTACTTC
v_gene: TRBV5-4; d_gene: -; abundance: -; j_gene: TRBJ2-5; CDR3aa: CASSAGMQETQYF; CDR3nt: TGTGCCAGCAGCGCAGGGATGCAAGAGACCCAGTACTTC
v_gene: TRBV6-1; d_gene: TRBD2; abundance: -; j_gene: TRBJ2-3; CDR3aa: CASSLLAGVPDTQYF; CDR3nt: TGTGCCAGCAGCCTACTAGCGGGAGTCCCAGATACGCAGTATTTT